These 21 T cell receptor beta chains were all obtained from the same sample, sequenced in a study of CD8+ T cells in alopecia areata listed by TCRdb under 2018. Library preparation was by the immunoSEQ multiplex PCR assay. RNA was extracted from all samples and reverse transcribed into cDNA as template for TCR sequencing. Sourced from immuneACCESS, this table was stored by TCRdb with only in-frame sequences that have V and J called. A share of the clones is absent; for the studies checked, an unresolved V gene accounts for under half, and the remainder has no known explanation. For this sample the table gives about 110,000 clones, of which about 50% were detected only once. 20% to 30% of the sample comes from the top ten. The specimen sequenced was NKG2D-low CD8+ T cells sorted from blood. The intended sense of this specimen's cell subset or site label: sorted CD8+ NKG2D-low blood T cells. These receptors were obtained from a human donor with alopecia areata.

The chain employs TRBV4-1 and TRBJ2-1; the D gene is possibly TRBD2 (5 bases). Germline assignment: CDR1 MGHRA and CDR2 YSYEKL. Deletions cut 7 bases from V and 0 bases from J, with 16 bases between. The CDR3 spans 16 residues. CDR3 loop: CASNPRTPSSYNEQFF. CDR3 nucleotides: TGCGCCAGCAACCCGAGGACTCCTAGCTCCTACAATGAGCAGTTCTTC.

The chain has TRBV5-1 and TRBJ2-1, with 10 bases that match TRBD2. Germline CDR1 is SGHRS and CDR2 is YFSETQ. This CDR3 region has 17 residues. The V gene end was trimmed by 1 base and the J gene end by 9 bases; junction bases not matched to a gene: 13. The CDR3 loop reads CASSLKTSGSRGSEQFF. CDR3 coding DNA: TGCGCCAGCAGCTTGAAGACTAGCGGGTCACGGGGAAGTGAGCAGTTCTTC.

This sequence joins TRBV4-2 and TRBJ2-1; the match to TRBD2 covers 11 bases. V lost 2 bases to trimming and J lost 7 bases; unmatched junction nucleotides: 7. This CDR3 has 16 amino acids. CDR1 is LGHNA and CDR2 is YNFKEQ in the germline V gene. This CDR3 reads CASSQIAGGSDNEQFF. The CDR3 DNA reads TGTGCCAGCAGCCAAATAGCGGGAGGGAGCGATAATGAGCAGTTCTTC.

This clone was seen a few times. Here the CDR3 reads CASSQVGSGWPTEQYF. Written as DNA, the CDR3 is TGCGCCAGCAGCCAAGTTGGTAGCGGGTGGCCGACCGAGCAGTACTTC. This chain uses TRBV4-1 with TRBJ2-7; 7 bases align to TRBD2. Germline V gene lookup returns CDR1 MGHRA and CDR2 YSYEKL. The CDR3 is made up of 16 amino acids. The V segment lost 1 base and the J segment 6 bases; nucleotides outside the gene matches: 12.

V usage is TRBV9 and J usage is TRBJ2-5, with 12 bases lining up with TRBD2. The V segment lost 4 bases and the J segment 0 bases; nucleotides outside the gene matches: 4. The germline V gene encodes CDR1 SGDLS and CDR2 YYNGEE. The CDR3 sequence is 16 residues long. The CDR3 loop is CASSTGTSGYQETQYF. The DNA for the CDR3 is TGTGCCAGCAGCACCGGGACTAGCGGGTACCAAGAGACCCAGTACTTC.

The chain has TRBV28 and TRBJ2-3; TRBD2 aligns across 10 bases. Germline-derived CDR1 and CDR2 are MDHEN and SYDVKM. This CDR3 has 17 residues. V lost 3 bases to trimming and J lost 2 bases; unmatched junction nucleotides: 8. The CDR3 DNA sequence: TGTGCCAGCAGTTTGCATTCTAGCGGGGGCCTCACAGATACGCAGTATTTT. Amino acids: CASSLHSSGGLTDTQYF.

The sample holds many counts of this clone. CDR3 nucleotides: TGTGCCAGCAGAGCGCCGGGGCTTGGGCCCCAGCATTTT. Translation: CASRAPGLGPQHF. This chain uses TRBV7-9 with TRBJ1-5; possibly TRBD1 for D (5 bases). The V end lost 6 bases, the J end lost 9 bases, and 15 bases lay between the germline ends. Germline CDR1 is SEHNR and CDR2 is FQNEAQ (reference sequence). This CDR3 contains 13 residues. Using reference TRBV7-9 and TRBJ1-5 for the parts outside the CDR3, the full variable domain is DTGVSQNPRHKITKRGQNVTFRCDPISEHNRLYWYRQTLGQGPEFLTYFQNEAQLEKSRLLSDRFSAERPKGSFSTLEIQRTEQGDSAMYLCASRAPGLGPQHFGDGTRLSIL.

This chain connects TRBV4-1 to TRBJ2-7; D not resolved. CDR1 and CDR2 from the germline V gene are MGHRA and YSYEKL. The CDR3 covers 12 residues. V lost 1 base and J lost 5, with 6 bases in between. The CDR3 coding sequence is TGCGCCAGCAGCCAAGTTGAGAACGAGCAGTACTTC. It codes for CASSQVENEQYF.

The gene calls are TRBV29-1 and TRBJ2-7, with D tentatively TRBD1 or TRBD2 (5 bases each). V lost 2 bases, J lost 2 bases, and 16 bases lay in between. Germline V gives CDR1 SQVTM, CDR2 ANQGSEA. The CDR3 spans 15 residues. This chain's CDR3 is CSVERATGHAYEQYF. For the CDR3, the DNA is TGCAGCGTTGAAAGGGCTACGGGGCACGCCTACGAGCAGTACTTC.

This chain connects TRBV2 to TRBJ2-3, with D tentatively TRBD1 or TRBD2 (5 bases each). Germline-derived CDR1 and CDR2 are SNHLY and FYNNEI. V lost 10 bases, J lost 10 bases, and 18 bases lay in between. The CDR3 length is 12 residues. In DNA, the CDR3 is TGTGCCACTATAGAGGGGCTGGCTGCGCAGTATTTT. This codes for CATIEGLAAQYF.

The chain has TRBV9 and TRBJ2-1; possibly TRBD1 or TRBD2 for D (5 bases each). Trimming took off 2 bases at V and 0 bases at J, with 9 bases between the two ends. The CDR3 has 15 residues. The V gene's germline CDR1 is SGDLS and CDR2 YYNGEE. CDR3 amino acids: CASSVTGTSYNEQFF. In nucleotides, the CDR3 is TGTGCCAGCAGCGTCACGGGGACCTCCTACAATGAGCAGTTCTTC.

CDR3 DNA sequence: TGTGCCAGCAGAACGGCATCCTACGAGCAGTACTTC. Translation gives CASRTASYEQYF. The genes are TRBV27 and TRBJ2-7; unclear D gene. This CDR3 contains 12 residues. Trimming shortened V by 6 bases and J by 1 base, and 7 bases separated the two germline ends. Per germline, CDR1 MNHEY and CDR2 SMNVEV (reference sequence).

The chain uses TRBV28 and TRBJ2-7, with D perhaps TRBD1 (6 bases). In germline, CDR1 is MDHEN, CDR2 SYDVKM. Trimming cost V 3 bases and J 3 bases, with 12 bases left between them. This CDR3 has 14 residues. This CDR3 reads CASSFAGAGYEQYF. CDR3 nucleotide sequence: TGTGCCAGCAGTTTTGCAGGGGCAGGCTACGAGCAGTACTTC.

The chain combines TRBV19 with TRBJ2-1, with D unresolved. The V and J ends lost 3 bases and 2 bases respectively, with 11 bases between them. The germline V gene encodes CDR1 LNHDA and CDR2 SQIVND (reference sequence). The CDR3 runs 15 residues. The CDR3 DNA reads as TGTGCCAGTAGTATCGGGCTTAGTACCTACAATGAGCAGTTCTTC. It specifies CASSIGLSTYNEQFF.

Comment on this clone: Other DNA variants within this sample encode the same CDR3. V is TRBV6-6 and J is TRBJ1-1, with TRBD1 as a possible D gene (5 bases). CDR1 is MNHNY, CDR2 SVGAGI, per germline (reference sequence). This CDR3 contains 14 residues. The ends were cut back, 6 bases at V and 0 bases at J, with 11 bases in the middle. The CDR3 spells CASSLLGVNTEAFF. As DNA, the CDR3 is TGTGCCAGCAGCCTACTAGGGGTGAACACTGAAGCTTTCTTT.

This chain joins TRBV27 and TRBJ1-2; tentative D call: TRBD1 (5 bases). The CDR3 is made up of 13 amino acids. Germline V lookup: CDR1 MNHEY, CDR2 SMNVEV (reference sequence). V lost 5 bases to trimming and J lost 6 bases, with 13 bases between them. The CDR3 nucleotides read TGTGCCAGCAGTCGAGGGGCGCGAGATGGCTACACCTTC. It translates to CASSRGARDGYTF.

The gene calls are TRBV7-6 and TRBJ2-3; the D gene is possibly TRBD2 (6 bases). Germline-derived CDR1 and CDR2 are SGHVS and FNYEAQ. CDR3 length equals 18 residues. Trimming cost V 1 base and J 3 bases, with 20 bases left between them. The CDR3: CASSLGAGGEGRTDTQYF. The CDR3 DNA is TGTGCCAGCAGCTTAGGGGCCGGCGGGGAAGGGAGGACAGATACGCAGTATTTT.

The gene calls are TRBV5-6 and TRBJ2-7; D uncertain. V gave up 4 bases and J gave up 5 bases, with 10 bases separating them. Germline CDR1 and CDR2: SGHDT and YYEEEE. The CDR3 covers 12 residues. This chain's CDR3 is CASSHRWDEQYF. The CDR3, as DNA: TGTGCCAGCAGCCATAGGTGGGACGAGCAGTACTTC.

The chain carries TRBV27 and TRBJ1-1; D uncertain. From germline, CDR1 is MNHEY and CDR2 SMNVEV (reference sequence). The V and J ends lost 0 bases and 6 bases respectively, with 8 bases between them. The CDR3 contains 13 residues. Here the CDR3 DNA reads TGTGCCAGCAGTTTATCGATGGACTCTGAAGCTTTCTTT. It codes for CASSLSMDSEAFF.

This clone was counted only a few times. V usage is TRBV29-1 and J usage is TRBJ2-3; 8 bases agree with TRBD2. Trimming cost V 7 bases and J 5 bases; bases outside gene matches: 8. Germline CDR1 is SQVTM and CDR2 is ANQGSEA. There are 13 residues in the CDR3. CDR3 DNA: TGCAGCGCCGGCCCGGGAGGGAGAGATACGCAGTATTTT. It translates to CSAGPGGRDTQYF.

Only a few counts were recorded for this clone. The CDR3 coding sequence is TGTGCCAGCAGTGAATTCTTGGGGACAGGCACAGATACGCAGTATTTT. It codes for CASSEFLGTGTDTQYF. The chain carries TRBV2 and TRBJ2-3; 7 bases map to TRBD1. Germline V gene lookup returns CDR1 SNHLY and CDR2 FYNNEI. The CDR3 is 16 residues long. V shed 2 bases, J shed 1 base, and the junction held 6 bases outside the gene matches. The variable domain in full, with the rest retrieved from reference TRBV2 and TRBJ2-3, is EPEVTQTPSHQVTQMGQEVILRCVPISNHLYFYWYRQILGQKVEFLVSFYNNEISEKSEIFDDQFSVERPDGSNFTLKIRSTKLEDSAMYFCASSEFLGTGTDTQYFGPGTRLTVL.